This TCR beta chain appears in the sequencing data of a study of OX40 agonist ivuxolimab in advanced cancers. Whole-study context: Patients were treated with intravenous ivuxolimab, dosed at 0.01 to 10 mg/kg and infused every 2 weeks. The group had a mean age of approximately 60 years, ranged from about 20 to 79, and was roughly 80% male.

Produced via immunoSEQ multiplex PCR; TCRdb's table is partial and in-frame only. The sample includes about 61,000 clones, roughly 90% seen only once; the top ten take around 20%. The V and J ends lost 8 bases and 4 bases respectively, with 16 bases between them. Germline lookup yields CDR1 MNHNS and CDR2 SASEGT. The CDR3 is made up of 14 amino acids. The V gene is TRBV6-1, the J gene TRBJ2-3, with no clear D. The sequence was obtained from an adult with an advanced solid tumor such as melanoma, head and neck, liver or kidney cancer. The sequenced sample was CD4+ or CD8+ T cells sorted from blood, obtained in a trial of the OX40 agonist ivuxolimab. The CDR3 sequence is CASGSSPFADTQYF. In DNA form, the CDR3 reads TGTGCCAGCGGCTCTAGTCCTTTCGCAGATACGCAGTATTTT.